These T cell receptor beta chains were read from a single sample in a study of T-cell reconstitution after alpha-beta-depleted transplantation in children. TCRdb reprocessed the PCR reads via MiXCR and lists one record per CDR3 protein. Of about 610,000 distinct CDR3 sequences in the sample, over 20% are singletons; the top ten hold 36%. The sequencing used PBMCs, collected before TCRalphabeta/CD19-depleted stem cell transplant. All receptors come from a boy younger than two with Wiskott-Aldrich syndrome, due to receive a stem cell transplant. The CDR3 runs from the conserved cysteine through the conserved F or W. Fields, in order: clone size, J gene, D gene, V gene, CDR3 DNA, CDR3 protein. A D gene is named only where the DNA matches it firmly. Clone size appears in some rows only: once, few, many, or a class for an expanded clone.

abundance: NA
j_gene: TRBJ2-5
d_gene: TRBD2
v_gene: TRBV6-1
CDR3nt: TGTGCCAGCAGTGAAAGCGGGAGGGGTAGAGAGACCCAGTACTTC
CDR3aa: CASSESGRGRETQYF

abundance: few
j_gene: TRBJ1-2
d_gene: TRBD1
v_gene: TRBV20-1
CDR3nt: TGCAGTGCTAGAGGAGGGGGCGATGGCTACACCTTC
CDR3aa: CSARGGGDGYTF

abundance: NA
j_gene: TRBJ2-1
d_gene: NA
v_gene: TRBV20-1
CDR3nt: TGCAGTGCTAGAGATGCCCCGGACGCGAATGAGCAGTTCTTC
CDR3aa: CSARDAPDANEQFF

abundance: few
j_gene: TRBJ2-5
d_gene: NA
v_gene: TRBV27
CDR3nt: TGTGCCAGCAGTTTTAAGGGGCGGGACCAAGAGACCCAGTACTTC
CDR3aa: CASSFKGRDQETQYF

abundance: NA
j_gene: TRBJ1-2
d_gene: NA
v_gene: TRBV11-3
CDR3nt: TGTGCCAGCAGCTCTCGCCGCGGGGTCTCCCCCGTACCATTCTATGGTAGAGGCTACACCTTC
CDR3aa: CASSSRRGVSPVPFYGRGYTF

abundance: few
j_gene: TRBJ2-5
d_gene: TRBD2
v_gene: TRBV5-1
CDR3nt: TGCGCCAGCGGGGGACTAGCGGGCCAAGAGACCCAGTACTTC
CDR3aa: CASGGLAGQETQYF

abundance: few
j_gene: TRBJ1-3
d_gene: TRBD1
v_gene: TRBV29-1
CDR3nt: TGCAGCGTCGTTACAGGGGGCGGAGGAAACACCATATATTTT
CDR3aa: CSVVTGGGGNTIYF

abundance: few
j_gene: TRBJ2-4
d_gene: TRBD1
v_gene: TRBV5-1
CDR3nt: TGCGCCAGCAGCTGGGGACAGGGTGACAAAAACATTCAGTACTTC
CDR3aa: CASSWGQGDKNIQYF

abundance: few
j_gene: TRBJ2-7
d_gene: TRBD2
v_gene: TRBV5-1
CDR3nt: TGCGCCAGCAGTTCATTAGCGGGAGGGGACTCTGGGGAGCAGTACTTC
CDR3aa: CASSSLAGGDSGEQYF

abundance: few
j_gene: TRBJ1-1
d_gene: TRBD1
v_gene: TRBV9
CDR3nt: TGTGCCAGCAGCGTAACGGGACAGATGAACACTGAAGCTTTCTTT
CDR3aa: CASSVTGQMNTEAFF

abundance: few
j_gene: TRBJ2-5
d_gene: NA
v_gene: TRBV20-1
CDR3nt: TGCAGTGCTAGTGGGCCCCCTCAAGAGACCCAGTACTTC
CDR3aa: CSASGPPQETQYF

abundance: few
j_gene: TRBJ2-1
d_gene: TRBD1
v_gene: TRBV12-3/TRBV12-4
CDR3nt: TGTGCCAGCAGTCCCGGGACAGGGGTTCGCGATGAGCAGTTCTTC
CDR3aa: CASSPGTGVRDEQFF

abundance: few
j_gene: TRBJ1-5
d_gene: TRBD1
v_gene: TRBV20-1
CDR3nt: TGCAGTGCTAGTAGGGGGCCGGGTAGCAATCAGCCCCAGCATTTT
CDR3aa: CSASRGPGSNQPQHF

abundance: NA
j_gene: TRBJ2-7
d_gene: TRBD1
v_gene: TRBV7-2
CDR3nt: TGTGCCAGCGGGCACAGGGGAAAGAACTACGAGCAGTACTTC
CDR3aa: CASGHRGKNYEQYF

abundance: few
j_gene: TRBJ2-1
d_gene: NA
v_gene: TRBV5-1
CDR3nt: TGCGCCAGCAGCTTATCGGGCAGCAGATACAATGAGCAGTTCTTC
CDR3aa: CASSLSGSRYNEQFF

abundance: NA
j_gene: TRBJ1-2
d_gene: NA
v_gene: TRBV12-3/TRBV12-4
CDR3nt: TGTGCCAGCAGTTTTCGTCTTAAGGGCTACACCTTC
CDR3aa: CASSFRLKGYTF

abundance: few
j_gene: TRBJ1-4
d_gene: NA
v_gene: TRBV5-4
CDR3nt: TGTGCCAGCAGCTTGGAAGGAGGCAACAGTGGAGAAAAACTGTTTTTT
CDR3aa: CASSLEGGNSGEKLFF

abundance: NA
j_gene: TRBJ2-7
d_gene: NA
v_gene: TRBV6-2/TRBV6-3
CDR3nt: TGTGCCAGCAGTTCAGGAGAGGTAGGCTACGAGCAGTACTTC
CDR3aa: CASSSGEVGYEQYF

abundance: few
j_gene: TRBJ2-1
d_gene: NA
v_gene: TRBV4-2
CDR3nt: TGTGCCAGCAGCCAGGAAGTGTCTTACAATGAGCAGTTCTTC
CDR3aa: CASSQEVSYNEQFF

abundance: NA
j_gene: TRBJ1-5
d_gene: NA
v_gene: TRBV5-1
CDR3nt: TGCGCCAGCAGCTTGGATGGTTCCAGGGCCCAGCCCCAGCATTTT
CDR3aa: CASSLDGSRAQPQHF